What follows is one T cell receptor beta chain and its context. The data derive from a study of blood T cell repertoires in COVID-19. Background on the study: Collection of acute and convalescent COVID-19 samples took place in the United States, Italy and Spain. PBMCs, B-cell-depleted T cells, or T cells were the source of the cDNA or gDNA that made up the material.

The V end was cut by 7 bases, the J end by 4 bases, with 15 bases between. This CDR3 spans 13 amino acids. From germline, CDR1 is SQVTM and CDR2 ANQGSEA. Only in-frame clones appear in the TCRdb table, and some are missing; sequencing was by immunoSEQ multiplex PCR. Of tens of thousands of clones listed, over 80% are singletons. Input material: peripheral blood. The receptor was derived from a human donor in a cohort sampled during active COVID-19. The chain couples TRBV29-1 to TRBJ2-3; D is perhaps TRBD2 (5 bases). The CDR3 sequence is CSASQLAPDTQYF. Written as DNA, the CDR3 is TGCAGCGCGAGTCAGCTAGCACCAGATACGCAGTATTTT.